Below are 19 T cell receptor beta chains sequenced from a single sample in a study of cytomegalovirus exposure and HLA in healthy donors. Vbeta (60) and Jbeta (13) primers were used in the PCR. Using immunoSEQ multiplex PCR, the repertoire was profiled, and TCRdb retains in-frame clones only, with some absent. The table lists 100,000 to 150,000 clones, with about 1.5% in the top ten. Sequences were obtained from PBMCs. The receptors derive from a woman aged 40 to 50 in good health and CMV-seropositive.

The chain links TRBV5-1 to TRBJ2-1; TRBD2 aligns across 9 bases. The CDR3 runs 18 residues. V gave up 0 bases and J gave up 9 bases; unmatched junction bases: 16. Germline V gene lookup returns CDR1 SGHRS and CDR2 YFSETQ. CDR3 sequence reads: CASSLVPAGGLRTSEQFF. The CDR3 DNA reads as TGCGCCAGCAGCTTGGTGCCAGCGGGAGGCCTTAGGACAAGTGAGCAGTTCTTC.

This chain joins TRBV4-1 and TRBJ2-7, with D possibly being TRBD2 (6 bases). The CDR3 loop spans 14 amino acids. V lost 4 bases and J lost 4, with 14 bases in between. Germline assignment: CDR1 MGHRA and CDR2 YSYEKL. The CDR3 reads CASSPAQGGYEQYF. The CDR3 DNA sequence: TGCGCCAGCAGCCCAGCTCAAGGAGGGTACGAGCAGTACTTC.

J is TRBJ1-1 and V is TRBV2, with 10 bases identical to TRBD1. Trimming at V came to 4 bases and at J to 5 bases, leaving 19 bases not matched to a gene. The CDR3 length is 19 residues. Germline CDR1 SNHLY, CDR2 FYNNEI. CDR3 DNA: TGTGCCAGCAGTGTCCGATTTGGAGGACAGGGGGATGCGTGGACTGAAGCTTTCTTT. It specifies CASSVRFGGQGDAWTEAFF. Full variable domain (rest looked up from reference TRBV2 and TRBJ1-1): EPEVTQTPSHQVTQMGQEVILRCVPISNHLYFYWYRQILGQKVEFLVSFYNNEISEKSEIFDDQFSVERPDGSNFTLKIRSTKLEDSAMYFCASSVRFGGQGDAWTEAFFGQGTRLTVV.

The chain couples TRBV28 to TRBJ1-4; no clear D. CDR3 length: 15 residues. The V gene's germline CDR1 is MDHEN and CDR2 SYDVKM. V lost 3 bases and J lost 9, with 17 bases in between. Written as DNA, the CDR3 is TGTGCCAGCAGTTTTGGGAGTACGACCAGCCAAAAACTGTTTTTT. It specifies CASSFGSTTSQKLFF.

V is TRBV5-1 and J is TRBJ2-7; D possibly corresponds to TRBD2 (6 bases). Germline assignment: CDR1 SGHRS and CDR2 YFSETQ. CDR3 size: 16 residues. V lost 4 bases and J 3 bases, leaving 20 bases between the germline ends. CDR3 DNA sequence: TGCGCCAGCAGCCGGGAATTACCGGGACTCAGCTACGAGCAGTACTTC. As protein: CASSRELPGLSYEQYF. Filled out from reference TRBV5-1 and TRBJ2-7, the complete variable domain reads KAGVTQTPRYLIKTRGQQVTLSCSPISGHRSVSWYQQTPGQGLQFLFEYFSETQRNKGNFPGRFSGRQFSNSRSEMNVSTLELGDSALYLCASSRELPGLSYEQYFGPGTRLTVT.

The chain recombines TRBV28 with TRBJ2-3; 13 nucleotides agree with TRBD2. This CDR3 region has 19 residues. Trimming cost V 3 bases and J 2 bases; bases outside gene matches: 11. Germline V lookup: CDR1 MDHEN, CDR2 SYDVKM. The chain's CDR3 is CASSFPMGGLAGHTDTQYF. The CDR3 nucleotides read TGTGCCAGCAGTTTCCCCATGGGGGGACTAGCGGGACACACAGATACGCAGTATTTT.

J is TRBJ2-3 and V is TRBV9; no definite D call. The length of the CDR3 is 14 residues. V lost 2 bases, J lost 4 bases, and 11 bases lay in between. Germline CDR1 is SGDLS and CDR2 is YYNGEE. The CDR3 DNA reads as TGTGCCAGCAGCGTTCGCCTAGATTCAGATACGCAGTATTTT. It encodes CASSVRLDSDTQYF.

This rearrangement joins TRBV4-3 to TRBJ2-2; 8 positions match TRBD1. There are 14 residues in the CDR3. Germline CDR1 is LGHNA and CDR2 is YSLEER. V lost 1 base, J lost 7 bases, and 2 bases stayed unmatched. CDR3 loop: CASSQGTGNGELFF. The CDR3 DNA sequence: TGCGCCAGCAGCCAAGGGACAGGGAACGGGGAGCTGTTTTTT.

Concerning this clone: Other DNA sequences of this sample code for an identical CDR3. J is TRBJ2-7 and V is TRBV4-3; TRBD1 agrees at 12 bases. The trim removed 4 bases at V and 4 bases at J, leaving 5 bases unmatched. The CDR3 contains 15 residues. Germline V gene data show CDR1 as LGHNA and CDR2 as YSLEER. CDR3 sequence (DNA): TGCGCCAGCAGCCCTGGGACAGGGGGCTCGTACGAGCAGTACTTC. Its protein product is CASSPGTGGSYEQYF.

The V gene is TRBV7-8, the J gene TRBJ2-5; no definite D call. This CDR3 contains 12 residues. Trimming left V 7 bases short and J 4 bases short, with 10 bases between. Per germline, CDR1 SGHVS and CDR2 FQNEAQ. The DNA of the CDR3 is TGTGCCAGCACGCTAGATGTAGAGACCCAGTACTTC. Residues: CASTLDVETQYF.

The chain carries TRBV6-1 and TRBJ1-2; D is uncertain. Deletions cut 1 base from V and 6 bases from J, with 12 bases between. The length of the CDR3 is 14 residues. Germline V CDR1 and CDR2: MNHNS, SASEGT. The CDR3 here is CASSEERAGDGYTF. Written as DNA, the CDR3 is TGTGCCAGCAGTGAAGAAAGAGCGGGCGATGGCTACACCTTC.

This chain uses TRBV1 with TRBJ2-1; TRBD2, the D gene given by the table, was not confirmed from the DNA. TRBV1 is listed as a pseudogene. This CDR3 has 16 amino acids. The CDR3 DNA reads TGCACCAGCAGCCAAGAGAGGCGGGAGCCCGAGCATGAGCAGTTCTTC. Translated, it gives CTSSQERREPEHEQFF.

The V and J genes are TRBV7-8 and TRBJ1-1; TRBD1 agrees at 7 bases. Germline CDR1 and CDR2: SGHVS and FQNEAQ. V shed 1 base and J 1 base; nucleotides not matched to a gene: 3. The CDR3 is 15 residues long. The CDR3 loop is CASSLGRGRNTEAFF. The CDR3 DNA follows: TGTGCCAGCAGCTTAGGGAGGGGGCGGAACACTGAAGCTTTCTTT.

V is TRBV7-2 and J is TRBJ2-1; 9 positions agree with TRBD2. The V segment lost 5 bases and the J segment 4 bases; nucleotides outside the gene matches: 15. Germline V gives CDR1 SGHTA, CDR2 FQGNSA. The CDR3 runs 18 residues. The CDR3 spells CASSTSGAGGPLYNEQFF. The CDR3 region has the DNA TGTGCCAGCAGCACCAGCGGCGCGGGAGGGCCCCTATACAATGAGCAGTTCTTC.

The genes are TRBV6-5 and TRBJ1-5; D is perhaps TRBD1 (6 bases). The V gene's germline CDR1 is MNHEY and CDR2 SVGAGI. V was trimmed by 6 bases and J by 3 bases, leaving 12 bases between them. CDR3 size: 14 residues. The CDR3 nucleotides are TGTGCCAGCAGACCAGACAGGACCAATCAGCCCCAGCATTTT. Encoded protein: CASRPDRTNQPQHF.

The chain links TRBV5-1 to TRBJ1-3, with 7 bases fitting TRBD1. This CDR3 is built from 18 residues. The V gene end was trimmed by 1 base and the J gene end by 0 bases; junction bases not matched to a gene: 10. Germline CDR1 reads SGHRS; CDR2 reads YFSETQ. The CDR3 DNA is TGCGCCAGCAGCTTGATAGGACAGGCGGCCTACTCTGGAAACACCATATATTTT. Translation gives CASSLIGQAAYSGNTIYF.

This chain connects TRBV25-1 to TRBJ1-5; D is possibly TRBD1 (6 bases). This CDR3 is built from 16 residues. Germline lookup yields CDR1 MGHDK and CDR2 SYGVNS. Between the trimmed V and J ends, which lost 5 bases and 2 bases, there was a span of 16 bases. CDR3 coding DNA: TGTGCCAGCAGTAAGGGGGGGGCAGGCGGCAATCAGCCCCAGCATTTT. It encodes CASSKGGAGGNQPQHF.

About this clone itself: Other DNA sequences in this specimen translate into the identical CDR3. V and J are TRBV7-3 and TRBJ2-3, with TRBD2 identical over 11 bases. V was pared by 4 bases and J by 3 bases, with 3 bases of the junction left unmatched. The CDR3 spans 15 residues. The germline CDR1 and CDR2 sequences are SGHTA and FQGTGA. The CDR3 nucleotides read TGTGCCAGCAGCTCCGGGACTAGCGGTACAGATACGCAGTATTTT. Encoded protein: CASSSGTSGTDTQYF. The variable domain in full, completed from reference TRBV7-3 and TRBJ2-3, reads GAGVSQTPSNKVTEKGKYVELRCDPISGHTALYWYRQSLGQGPEFLIYFQGTGAADDSGLPNDRFFAVRPEGSVSTLKIQRTERGDSAVYLCASSSGTSGTDTQYFGPGTRLTVL.

The rearrangement uses TRBV7-9 and TRBJ1-2; weak D call: TRBD1 (5 bases). Germline lookup yields CDR1 SEHNR and CDR2 FQNEAQ (reference sequence). The CDR3 extends over 14 amino acids. V was shortened by 3 bases and J by 2 bases, with 10 bases between the two germline ends. Here the CDR3 DNA reads TGTGCCAGCAGCTTTATCAGGGAAAACTATGGCTACACCTTC. This encodes CASSFIRENYGYTF.